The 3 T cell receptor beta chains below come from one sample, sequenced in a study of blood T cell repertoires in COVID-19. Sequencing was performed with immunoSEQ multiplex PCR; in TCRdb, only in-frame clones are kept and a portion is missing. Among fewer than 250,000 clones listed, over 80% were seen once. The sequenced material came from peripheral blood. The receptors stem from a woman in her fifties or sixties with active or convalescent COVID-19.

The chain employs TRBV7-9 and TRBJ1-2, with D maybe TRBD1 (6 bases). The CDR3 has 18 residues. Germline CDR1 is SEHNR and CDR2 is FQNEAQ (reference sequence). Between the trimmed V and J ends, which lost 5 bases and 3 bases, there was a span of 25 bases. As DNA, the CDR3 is TGTGCCAGCAGCCCCACGGCCCCTTCAAGACAGGACGACTATGGCTACACCTTC. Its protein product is CASSPTAPSRQDDYGYTF.

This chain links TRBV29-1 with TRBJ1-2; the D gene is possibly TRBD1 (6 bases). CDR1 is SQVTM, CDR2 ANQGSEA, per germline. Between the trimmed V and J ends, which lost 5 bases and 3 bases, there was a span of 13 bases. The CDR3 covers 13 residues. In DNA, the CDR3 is TGCAGCGTTAAGGACAGAATCCACTATGGCTACACCTTC. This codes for CSVKDRIHYGYTF.

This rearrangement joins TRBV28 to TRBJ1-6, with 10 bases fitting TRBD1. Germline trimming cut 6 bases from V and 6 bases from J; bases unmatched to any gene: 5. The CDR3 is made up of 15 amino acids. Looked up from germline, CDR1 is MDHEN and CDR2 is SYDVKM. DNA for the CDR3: TGTGCCAGCAGGGGCGGGGACAGGGGTAATTCACCCCTCCACTTT. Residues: CASRGGDRGNSPLHF.